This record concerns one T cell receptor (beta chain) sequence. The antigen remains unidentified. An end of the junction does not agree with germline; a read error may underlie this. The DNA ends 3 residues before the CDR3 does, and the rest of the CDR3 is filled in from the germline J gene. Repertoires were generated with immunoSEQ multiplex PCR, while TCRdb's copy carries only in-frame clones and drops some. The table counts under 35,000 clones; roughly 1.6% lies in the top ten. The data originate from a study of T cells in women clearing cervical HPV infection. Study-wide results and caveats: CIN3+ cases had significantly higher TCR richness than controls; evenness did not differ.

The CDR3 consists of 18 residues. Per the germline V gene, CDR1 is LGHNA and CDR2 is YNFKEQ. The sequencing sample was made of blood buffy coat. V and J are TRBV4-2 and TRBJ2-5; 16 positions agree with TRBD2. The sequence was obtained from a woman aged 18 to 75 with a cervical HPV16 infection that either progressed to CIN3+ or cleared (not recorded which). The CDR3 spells CASSPGLAGGLGMETQYF. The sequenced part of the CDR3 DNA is TGCGCCAGCAGCCCGGGACTAGCGGGAGGGCTGGGAATGGAGACC.